The clone carrying this TCR beta chain was counted a few times. The sample originates from a study of T-cell reconstitution after alpha-beta-depleted transplantation in children. TCRbeta library preparation incorporated unique molecular identifiers. TCRdb itself ran the PCR reads through MiXCR, one entry per CDR3 protein. The table shows approximately 200,000 distinct CDR3 sequences, with roughly 15% occurring only once. CDR1 and CDR2 from the germline V gene are WNHNN and SYGVQD (reference sequence). V was pared by 5 bases and J by 0 bases, with 1 base of the junction left unmatched. CDR3 size: 16 residues.

The sample here was PBMCs from the stem cell graft donor, taken from the stem cell graft. The chain carries TRBV10-1 and TRBJ2-2, with 12 bases lining up with TRBD2. The TCR was taken from a human donor who donated a stem cell graft to a child with acute lymphoblastic leukemia. The CDR3 DNA is TGCGCCAGCAGTAGGACTAGCGGGGCGAACACCGGGGAGCTGTTTTTT. Translation gives CASSRTSGANTGELFF.